Below are 17 T cell receptor beta chains sequenced from a single sample in a study of T cells after yellow fever vaccination (dated by TCRdb to between 2019 and 2020). Libraries were constructed by 5' RACE. TCRdb names Illumina HiSeq 2500 as the instrument used. TCRdb handled the public reads itself, with Q25 trimming in fastp and clone calling in MiXCR, and kept productive beta chains. Every distinct CDR3 protein forms one entry, paired with its most common genes and DNA. For this sample the table gives some 300,000 distinct CDR3 sequences, of which roughly 8% were detected only once. The ten biggest clones cover approximately 15% of the sample. This sample's treatment or condition label indicates: live attenuated yellow fever vaccine strain. The source material was PBMCs, sampled 35 to 50 days after the first yellow fever vaccination. Every receptor here comes from a man younger than 30 who received the YFV17D yellow fever vaccine.

V usage is TRBV6-1 and J usage is TRBJ2-1, with D hard to call. The CDR3 extends over 15 amino acids. Trimming stripped 3 bases from V and 5 bases from J, with 14 bases between. Germline-derived CDR1 and CDR2 are MNHNS and SASEGT. CDR3 region: CASSDGVAPHNEQFF. The CDR3 DNA reads as TGTGCCAGCAGTGACGGAGTAGCTCCCCACAATGAGCAGTTCTTC.

The rearrangement links TRBV10-3 to TRBJ2-7; D tentatively reads TRBD1 or TRBD2 (5 bases each). This CDR3 is built from 12 residues. Trimming stripped 11 bases from V and 1 base from J, with 12 bases between. Germline values: CDR1 ENHRY, CDR2 SYGVKD. CDR3 bases: TGTGCCGTCCGGGACGGATCCTACGAGCAGTACGTC. As protein: CAVRDGSYEQYV.

This clonotype was detected only a few times. CDR3 coding DNA: TGTGCCAGCAGCGCCGGACACTCGAACACTGAAGCTTTCTTT. The encoded protein is CASSAGHSNTEAFF. V is TRBV9 and J is TRBJ1-1; tentatively, D is TRBD1 (5 bases). With 3 bases removed from V and 1 base from J, the gap between germline ends came to 10 bases. This CDR3 spans 14 amino acids. Germline assignment: CDR1 SGDLS and CDR2 YYNGEE.

This clonotype occurred a few times. The chain is built from TRBV3-1 and TRBJ1-2; weak D call: TRBD1 (5 bases). Germline V lookup: CDR1 LGHDT, CDR2 YNNKEL (reference sequence). This CDR3 has 15 amino acids. V was cut by 0 bases and J by 8 bases, with 16 bases left in between. The chain's CDR3 is CASSQDLGVPYGYTF. The CDR3 coding sequence is TGTGCCAGCAGCCAAGATTTGGGGGTACCTTACGGCTACACCTTC. Looking up the rest from reference TRBV3-1 and TRBJ1-2 gives the full variable domain: DTAVSQTPKYLVTQMGNDKSIKCEQNLGHDTMYWYKQDSKKFLKIMFSYNNKELIINETVPNRFSPKSPDKAHLNLHINSLELGDSAVYFCASSQDLGVPYGYTFGSGTRLTVV.

This clonotype was recorded a few times. The rearrangement joins TRBV24-1 to TRBJ2-7; D uncertain. The germline gives CDR1 KGHDR, CDR2 SFDVKD. Trimming cost V 3 bases and J 5 bases, with 7 bases left between them. CDR3 size: 12 residues. The CDR3 coding sequence is TGTGCCACCAGTGATCCGAATCACGAGCAGTACTTC. This gives the protein CATSDPNHEQYF.

The CDR3 DNA follows: TGTGCCAGCAGCTTAGCGGAGTCGGGGGGGCCAGATACGCAGTATTTT. Protein sequence: CASSLAESGGPDTQYF. V usage is TRBV7-9 and J usage is TRBJ2-3; 8 bases are a match to TRBD2. Germline-derived CDR1 and CDR2 are SEHNR and FQNEAQ (reference sequence). This CDR3 is built from 16 residues. V was pared by 0 bases and J by 4 bases, with 6 bases of the junction left unmatched. Full variable domain (remainder filled in from reference TRBV7-9 and TRBJ2-3): DTGVSQNPRHKITKRGQNVTFRCDPISEHNRLYWYRQTLGQGPEFLTYFQNEAQLEKSRLLSDRFSAERPKGSFSTLEIQRTEQGDSAMYLCASSLAESGGPDTQYFGPGTRLTVL.

This clonotype was seen many times. The chain has TRBV6-1 and TRBJ2-7; 7 positions agree with TRBD1. Germline assignment: CDR1 MNHNS and CDR2 SASEGT. V shed 1 base and J 0 bases; nucleotides not matched to a gene: 6. The CDR3 totals 16 residues. The CDR3 loop reads CASSEEAGDSSYEQYF. The CDR3 region has the DNA TGTGCCAGCAGTGAAGAGGCAGGGGACAGCTCCTACGAGCAGTACTTC.

Only a few counts were recorded for this clonotype. The rearrangement joins TRBV20-1 to TRBJ1-1; D is unclear. This CDR3 spans 15 amino acids. The germline V gene has CDR1 DFQATT and CDR2 SNEGSKA (reference sequence). Trimming took off 0 bases at V and 1 base at J, with 12 bases between the two ends. The DNA for the CDR3 is TGCAGTGCTAGAGATCTTAAGCTAGCGAACACTGAAGCTTTCTTT. Amino acid sequence: CSARDLKLANTEAFF.

This clonotype appeared a few times. This rearrangement joins TRBV7-9 to TRBJ2-7; D perhaps matches TRBD2 (6 bases). CDR3 length equals 17 residues. CDR1 and CDR2 from the germline V gene are SEHNR and FQNEAQ (reference sequence). Deletions cut 4 bases from V and 5 bases from J, with 24 bases between. CDR3 coding DNA: TGTGCCAGCAGCTCTAGTCCCGGGCGGGGTAGAGAAGACGAGCAGTACGTC. Encoded protein: CASSSSPGRGREDEQYV.

V and J are TRBV5-4 and TRBJ2-2, with 7 bases lining up with TRBD1. This CDR3 has 16 residues. The germline gives CDR1 SGHNT, CDR2 YYREEE (reference sequence). J lost 2 bases, V lost 3 bases, and 7 bases had no gene match. The CDR3 DNA is TGTGCCAGCAGCTCGAAGACAGGGAAAAACACCGGGGAGCTGTTTTTT. Translating it yields CASSSKTGKNTGELFF.

The gene calls are TRBV12-3 or TRBV12-4 and TRBJ1-6; D gene unclear. The CDR3 is 14 residues long. V was clipped by 6 bases and J by 4 bases, with 10 bases between them. The CDR3 spells CASRRESYNSPLHF. The CDR3 bases are TGTGCCAGCAGGAGGGAGAGTTATAATTCACCCCTCCACTTT.

This clonotype has only a few counts. This rearrangement joins TRBV27 to TRBJ1-2; TRBD1 is a possible D gene (5 bases). This CDR3 has 12 residues. V was trimmed by 6 bases and J by 8 bases, leaving 13 bases between them. Germline lookup yields CDR1 MNHEY and CDR2 SMNVEV (reference sequence). The CDR3 loop reads CASSLTGRGYTF. For the CDR3, the DNA is TGTGCCAGCAGCCTTACAGGAAGAGGCTACACCTTC.

J is TRBJ2-5 and V is TRBV9; tentative D call: TRBD1 (5 bases). This CDR3 spans 14 amino acids. V shed 0 bases and J shed 4 bases, with 10 bases lying between them. In germline, CDR1 is SGDLS, CDR2 YYNGEE. The chain's CDR3 is CASSVEGRVETQYF. Here the CDR3 DNA reads TGTGCCAGCAGCGTAGAAGGCAGGGTAGAGACCCAGTACTTC.

This clonotype was found a few times. V and J are TRBV4-2 and TRBJ1-3, with D uncertain. In germline, CDR1 is LGHNA, CDR2 YNFKEQ. V dropped 0 bases and J dropped 4 bases, with 10 bases sitting between them. The CDR3 is made up of 15 amino acids. CDR3 sequence reads: CASSQEWGYGNTIYF. The CDR3 DNA sequence: TGTGCCAGCAGCCAAGAATGGGGATACGGAAACACCATATATTTT.

The chain carries TRBV6-1 and TRBJ2-7; D assignment may be TRBD1 or TRBD2 (6 bases each). The CDR3 extends over 14 amino acids. Trimming removed 6 bases at V and 3 bases at J, with 15 bases between. CDR1 is MNHNS, CDR2 SASEGT, per germline. The CDR3 is CASSRRGANYEQYF. Here the CDR3 DNA reads TGTGCCAGCAGCCGGAGGGGGGCGAACTACGAGCAGTACTTC.

With regard to this clonotype: The junction and the germline gene differ at one end; a read error may be behind it. DNA for the CDR3: TGTGCCAGCAGCCTAGCCGGGGCAGGGTTTCCAGATACGCAGTATTTT. Residues: CASSLAGAGFPDTQYF. The rearrangement uses TRBV7-2 and TRBJ2-3; D tentatively fits TRBD1 or TRBD2 (5 bases each). Germline lookup yields CDR1 SGHTA and CDR2 FQGNSA. The CDR3 is 16 residues long.

At least ten counts were recorded for this clonotype. The chain has TRBV12-3 or TRBV12-4 and TRBJ2-7; 9 bases agree with TRBD1. The ends lost 3 bases at V and 3 bases at J; junction bases unmatched: 0. The CDR3 has 13 residues. The CDR3 DNA sequence: TGTGCCAGCAGTTTGACAGGGGGCTACGAGCAGTACGTC. It encodes CASSLTGGYEQYV.